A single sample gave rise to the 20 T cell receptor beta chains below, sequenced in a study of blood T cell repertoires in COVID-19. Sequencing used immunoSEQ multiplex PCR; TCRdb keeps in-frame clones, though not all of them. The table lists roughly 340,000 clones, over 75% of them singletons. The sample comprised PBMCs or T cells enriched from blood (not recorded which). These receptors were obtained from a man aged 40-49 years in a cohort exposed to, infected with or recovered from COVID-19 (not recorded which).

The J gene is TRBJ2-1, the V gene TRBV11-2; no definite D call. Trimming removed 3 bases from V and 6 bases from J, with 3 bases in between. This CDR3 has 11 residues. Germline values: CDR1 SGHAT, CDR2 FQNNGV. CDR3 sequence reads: CASSFGNEQFF. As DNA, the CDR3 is TGTGCCAGCAGCTTCGGCAATGAGCAGTTCTTC.

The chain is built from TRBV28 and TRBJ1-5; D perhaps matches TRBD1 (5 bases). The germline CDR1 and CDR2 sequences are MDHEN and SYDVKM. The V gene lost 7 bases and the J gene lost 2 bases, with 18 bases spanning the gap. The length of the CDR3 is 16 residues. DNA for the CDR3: TGTGCCAGCAACCCGGGGGACCTCTGGGGCAATCAGCCCCAGCATTTT. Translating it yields CASNPGDLWGNQPQHF.

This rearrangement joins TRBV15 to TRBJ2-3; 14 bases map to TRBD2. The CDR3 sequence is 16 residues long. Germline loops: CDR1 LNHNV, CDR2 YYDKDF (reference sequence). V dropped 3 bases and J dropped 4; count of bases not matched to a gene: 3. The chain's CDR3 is CATSSGLAGGADTQYF. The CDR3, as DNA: TGTGCCACCAGCAGCGGACTAGCGGGAGGCGCAGATACGCAGTATTTT. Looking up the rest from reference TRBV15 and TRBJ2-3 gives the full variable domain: DAMVIQNPRYQVTQFGKPVTLSCSQTLNHNVMYWYQQKSSQAPKLLFHYYDKDFNNEADTPDNFQSRRPNTSFCFLDIRSPGLGDTAMYLCATSSGLAGGADTQYFGPGTRLTVL.

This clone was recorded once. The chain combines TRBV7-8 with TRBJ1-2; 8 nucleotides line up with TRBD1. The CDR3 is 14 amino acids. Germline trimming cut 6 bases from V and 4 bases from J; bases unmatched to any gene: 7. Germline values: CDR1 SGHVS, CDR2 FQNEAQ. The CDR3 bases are TGTGCCAGCAGACGGACAGGGTCTGGCTATGGCTACACCTTC. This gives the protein CASRRTGSGYGYTF.

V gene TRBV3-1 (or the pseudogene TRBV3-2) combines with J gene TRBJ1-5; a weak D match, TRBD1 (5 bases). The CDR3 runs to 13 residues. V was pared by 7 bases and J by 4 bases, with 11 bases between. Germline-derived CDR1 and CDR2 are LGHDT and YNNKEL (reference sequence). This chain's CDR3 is CASTLGQNQPQHF. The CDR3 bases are TGTGCCAGCACCCTAGGACAAAATCAGCCCCAGCATTTT.

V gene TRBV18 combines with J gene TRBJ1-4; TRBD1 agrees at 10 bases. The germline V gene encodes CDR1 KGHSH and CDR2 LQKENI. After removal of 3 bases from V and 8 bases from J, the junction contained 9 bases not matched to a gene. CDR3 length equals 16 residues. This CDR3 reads CASSPLDRGRVEKLFF. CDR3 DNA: TGTGCCAGCTCACCCCTAGACAGGGGGCGCGTCGAAAAACTGTTTTTT.

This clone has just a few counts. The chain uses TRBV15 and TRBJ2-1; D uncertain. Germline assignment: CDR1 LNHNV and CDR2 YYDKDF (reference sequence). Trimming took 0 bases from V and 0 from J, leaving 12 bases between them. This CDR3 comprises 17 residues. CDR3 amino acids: CATSRDQASHSYNEQFF. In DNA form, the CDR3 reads TGTGCCACCAGCAGAGATCAAGCATCCCACTCCTACAATGAGCAGTTCTTC.

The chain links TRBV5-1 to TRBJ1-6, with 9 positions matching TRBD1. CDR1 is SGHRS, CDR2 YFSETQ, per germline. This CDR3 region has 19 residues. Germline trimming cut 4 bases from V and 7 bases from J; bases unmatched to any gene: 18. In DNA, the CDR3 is TGCGCCAGCAGCCCCCAGCCGGCCGGGACAGGGCTTCGGAATTCACCCCTCCACTTT. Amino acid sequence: CASSPQPAGTGLRNSPLHF. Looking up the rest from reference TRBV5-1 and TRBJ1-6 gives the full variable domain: KAGVTQTPRYLIKTRGQQVTLSCSPISGHRSVSWYQQTPGQGLQFLFEYFSETQRNKGNFPGRFSGRQFSNSRSEMNVSTLELGDSALYLCASSPQPAGTGLRNSPLHFGNGTRLTVT.

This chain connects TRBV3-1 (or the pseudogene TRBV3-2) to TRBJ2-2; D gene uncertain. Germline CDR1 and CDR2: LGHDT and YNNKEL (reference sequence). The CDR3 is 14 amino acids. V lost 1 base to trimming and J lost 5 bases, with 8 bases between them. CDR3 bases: TGTGCCAGCAGCCAAGTCGCGAGGACCGGGGAGCTGTTTTTT. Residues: CASSQVARTGELFF.

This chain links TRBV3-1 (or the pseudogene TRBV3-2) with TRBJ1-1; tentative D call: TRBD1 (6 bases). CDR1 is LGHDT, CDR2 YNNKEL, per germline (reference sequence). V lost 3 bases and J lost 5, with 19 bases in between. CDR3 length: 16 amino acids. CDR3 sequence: CASSHGTSRGITEAFF. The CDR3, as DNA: TGTGCCAGCAGCCACGGGACGTCCAGGGGCATAACTGAAGCTTTCTTT.

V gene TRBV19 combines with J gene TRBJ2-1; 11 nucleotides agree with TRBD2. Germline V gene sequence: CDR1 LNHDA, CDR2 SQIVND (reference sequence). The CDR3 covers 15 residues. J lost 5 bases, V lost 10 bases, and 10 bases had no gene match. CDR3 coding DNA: TGTGCCACCAATGGGGGGACTAGCGGTAACAATGAGCAGTTCTTC. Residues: CATNGGTSGNNEQFF.

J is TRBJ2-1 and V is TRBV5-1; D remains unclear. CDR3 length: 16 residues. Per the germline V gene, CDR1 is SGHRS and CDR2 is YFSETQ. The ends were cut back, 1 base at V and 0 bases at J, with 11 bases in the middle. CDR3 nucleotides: TGCGCCAGCAGCTTGCAGGTGGTGAGCTCCTACAATGAGCAGTTCTTC. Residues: CASSLQVVSSYNEQFF.

The CDR3 is CASSQGSRSLAAFF. The CDR3 bases are TGTGCCAGCAGCCAAGGAAGCAGGTCCCTTGCCGCTTTCTTT. V and J are TRBV3-1 (or the pseudogene TRBV3-2) and TRBJ1-1, with no clear D. Trimming stripped 1 base from V and 11 bases from J, with 17 bases between. The germline gives CDR1 LGHDT, CDR2 YNNKEL (reference sequence). The CDR3 is 14 amino acids.

CDR3 bases: TGTGCCAGCAGTGAGGGTTGGGGCCTGAAACTCTACGAGCAGTACTTC. Protein: CASSEGWGLKLYEQYF. The rearrangement links TRBV6-1 to TRBJ2-7; weak D call: TRBD1 (5 bases). Trimming cost V 3 bases and J 3 bases, with 18 bases left between them. The germline V gene encodes CDR1 MNHNS and CDR2 SASEGT. The CDR3 totals 16 residues.

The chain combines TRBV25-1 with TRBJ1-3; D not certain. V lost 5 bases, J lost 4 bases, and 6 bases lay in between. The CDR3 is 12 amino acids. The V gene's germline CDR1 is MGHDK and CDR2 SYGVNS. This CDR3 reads CASSRQGNTIYF. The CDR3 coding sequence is TGTGCCAGCAGTCGCCAGGGAAACACCATATATTTT.

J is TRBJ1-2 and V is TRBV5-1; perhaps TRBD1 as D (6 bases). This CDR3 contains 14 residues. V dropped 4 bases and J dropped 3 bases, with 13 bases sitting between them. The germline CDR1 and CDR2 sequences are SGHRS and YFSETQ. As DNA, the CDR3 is TGCGCCAGCAGCGTACAGGGATGGGACTATGGCTACACCTTC. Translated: CASSVQGWDYGYTF.

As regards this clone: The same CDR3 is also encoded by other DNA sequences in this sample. CDR3 nucleotide sequence: TGTGCCTGGAGTGTACAAACTAATGAAAAACTGTTTTTT. This encodes CAWSVQTNEKLFF. This chain links TRBV30 with TRBJ1-4; D gene uncertain. V was trimmed by 0 bases and J by 1 base, leaving 3 bases between them. Looked up from germline, CDR1 is GTSNPN and CDR2 is SVGIG (reference sequence). CDR3 size: 13 residues. The whole variable domain, remainder taken from reference TRBV30 and TRBJ1-4, is SQTIHQWPATLVQPVGSPLSLECTVEGTSNPNLYWYRQAAGRGLQLLFYSVGIGQISSEVPQNLSASRPQDRQFILSSKKLLLSDSGFYLCAWSVQTNEKLFFGSGTQLSVL.

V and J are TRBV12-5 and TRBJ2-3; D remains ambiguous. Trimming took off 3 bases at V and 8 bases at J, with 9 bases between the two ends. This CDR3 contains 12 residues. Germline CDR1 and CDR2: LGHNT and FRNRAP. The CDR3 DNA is TGTGCTAGTGGTTTAAGCCTTCTTACGCAGTATTTT. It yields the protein CASGLSLLTQYF.

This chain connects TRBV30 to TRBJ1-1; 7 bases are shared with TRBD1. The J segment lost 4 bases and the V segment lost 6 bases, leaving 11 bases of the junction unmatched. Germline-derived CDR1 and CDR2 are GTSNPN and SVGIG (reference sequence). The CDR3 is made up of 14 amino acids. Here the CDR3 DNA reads TGTGCCTGTTACAGGGGTGATCCCGGCACTGAAGCTTTCTTT. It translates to CACYRGDPGTEAFF.

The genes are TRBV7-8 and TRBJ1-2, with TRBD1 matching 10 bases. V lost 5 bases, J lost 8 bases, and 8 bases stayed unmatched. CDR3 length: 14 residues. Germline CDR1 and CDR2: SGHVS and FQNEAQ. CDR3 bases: TGTGCCAGCAGCCGAGACAGGGGGCGCGGAGGCTACACCTTC. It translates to CASSRDRGRGGYTF.